What follows describes a single TCR beta chain. Its antigen remains unknown. The sample comes from a study of shared clonotypes between healthy human individuals. From germline, CDR1 is SNHLY and CDR2 FYNNEI. CDR3 size: 15 residues. Between the trimmed V and J ends, which lost 7 bases and 0 bases, there was a span of 12 bases. Study conclusions and caveats: Between a handful of donors, naive CD4 clonotypes were shared at a level of about 5%.

Profiling relied on immunoSEQ multiplex PCR, and the TCRdb table lists in-frame clones only, not all of them. The sample lists roughly 2 million clones, 90% to 95% occurring once. The clonotype originates from a man aged 18 to 30 in good health. The sequencing input was naive CD4+ T cells sorted from blood. Subset of the sample: CD45RA+ positively selected. The chain is built from TRBV2 and TRBJ2-2; a weak D match, TRBD2 (6 bases). The CDR3 DNA reads TGTGCCAGCAAATTTGCGGGGTCGAACACCGGGGAGCTGTTTTTT. Protein product: CASKFAGSNTGELFF. Variable domain in full (rest from reference TRBV2 and TRBJ2-2): EPEVTQTPSHQVTQMGQEVILRCVPISNHLYFYWYRQILGQKVEFLVSFYNNEISEKSEIFDDQFSVERPDGSNFTLKIRSTKLEDSAMYFCASKFAGSNTGELFFGEGSRLTVL.